This entry concerns a single TCR beta chain. The sample is drawn from a study of blood T cell repertoires in COVID-19. Measured with immunoSEQ multiplex PCR; TCRdb has only the in-frame clones, and not every one. Seen here are under 150,000 clones, approximately 80% observed once, and the top ten hold over 4%. V was shortened by 5 bases and J by 4 bases, with 9 bases between the two germline ends. CDR3 length: 13 amino acids. Germline V CDR1 and CDR2: LNHDA, SQIVND (reference sequence). The chain has TRBV19 and TRBJ1-5; D is perhaps TRBD1 (6 bases). Sequencing input: peripheral blood. This TCR was recovered from a woman older than 75 with active or convalescent COVID-19. For the CDR3, the DNA is TGTGCCAGTAGTCCGGGACAAAATCAGCCCCAGCATTTT. Protein: CASSPGQNQPQHF.